A single sample gave rise to the 27 T cell receptor beta chains below, sequenced in a study of cytomegalovirus exposure and HLA in healthy donors. The PCR was carried out with 60 Vbeta primers and 13 Jbeta primers. This table comes from immunoSEQ multiplex PCR, and its TCRdb copy is limited to in-frame clones, with some not included. The sample has 110,000 to 150,000 clones, approximately 9% seen once. The sequencing input was PBMCs. These receptors all stem from a male donor in good health and CMV-seronegative.

This chain joins TRBV6-1 and TRBJ1-6; maybe TRBD1 (6 bases). The germline gives CDR1 MNHNS, CDR2 SASEGT. The CDR3 consists of 15 residues. Trimming took 3 bases from V and 7 from J, leaving 13 bases between them. The CDR3 spells CASSDRRGANSPLHF. The DNA for the CDR3 is TGTGCCAGCAGTGATCGGCGGGGGGCGAATTCACCCCTCCACTTT.

The rearrangement uses TRBV5-1 and TRBJ2-7; 16 positions match TRBD2. V dropped 4 bases and J dropped 2; count of bases not matched to a gene: 3. Germline V lookup: CDR1 SGHRS, CDR2 YFSETQ. This CDR3 is built from 16 residues. CDR3 in amino acids: CASSLGTSGRAYEQYF. Here the CDR3 DNA reads TGCGCCAGCAGCCTGGGGACTAGCGGGAGGGCCTACGAGCAGTACTTC.

In its sample, this clone was seen a few times. The rearrangement joins TRBV29-1 to TRBJ2-2, with 9 bases matching TRBD1. The CDR3 covers 14 residues. Germline-derived CDR1 and CDR2 are SQVTM and ANQGSEA. V lost 6 bases and J lost 4; bases outside the gene matches: 6. This CDR3 reads CSVTGQGGTGELFF. Written as DNA, the CDR3 is TGCAGCGTAACGGGACAGGGTGGCACCGGGGAGCTGTTTTTT.

The chain has TRBV5-1 and TRBJ2-1; TRBD2 matches at 10 bases. The CDR3 contains 15 residues. J was trimmed by 7 bases and V by 3 bases; bases with no gene match: 7. The V gene's germline CDR1 is SGHRS and CDR2 YFSETQ. CDR3 in amino acids: CASSWSGRAGNEQFF. CDR3 sequence (DNA): TGCGCCAGCAGCTGGAGCGGGAGGGCCGGGAATGAGCAGTTCTTC.

There are a few counts of this clone. The rearrangement links TRBV30 to TRBJ2-1, with D tentatively TRBD1 (6 bases). The germline CDR1 and CDR2 sequences are GTSNPN and SVGIG (reference sequence). CDR3 length equals 17 residues. The ends were cut back, 4 bases at V and 7 bases at J, with 26 bases in the middle. The DNA for the CDR3 is TGTGCCTGGAAGGGTGCGAGACTCACTCAGGGGTGGAATGAGCAGTTCTTC. It translates to CAWKGARLTQGWNEQFF.

This clone came up a few times. The V gene is TRBV5-1, the J gene TRBJ2-3; D possibly corresponds to TRBD2 (5 bases). The CDR3 loop spans 15 amino acids. Germline V gives CDR1 SGHRS, CDR2 YFSETQ. V was pared by 0 bases and J by 2 bases, with 10 bases between. DNA of the CDR3: TGCGCCAGCAGCTTGGGACGAGGGAACACAGATACGCAGTATTTT. Amino acid sequence: CASSLGRGNTDTQYF.

This chain links TRBV19 with TRBJ1-1; weak D call: TRBD1 (5 bases). V lost 6 bases and J lost 10, with 18 bases in between. Germline CDR1 and CDR2: LNHDA and SQIVND (reference sequence). This CDR3 has 13 amino acids. The DNA for the CDR3 is TGTGCCAGTAGCACGGCCAACCCTGGGGCAGCTTTCTTT. It yields the protein CASSTANPGAAFF.

There are a few counts of this clone. Here the CDR3 DNA reads TGTGCCAGCAGCTTCCTTTCTAGCGGGGCGCCCTACGAGCAGTACTTC. This codes for CASSFLSSGAPYEQYF. The rearrangement joins TRBV7-9 to TRBJ2-7, with 9 bases lining up with TRBD2. The germline V gene has CDR1 SEHNR and CDR2 FQNEAQ (reference sequence). This CDR3 has 16 residues. The ends lost 3 bases at V and 2 bases at J; junction bases unmatched: 8.

The chain is built from TRBV5-1 and TRBJ2-1, with 7 bases identical to TRBD1. Losses at the gene ends were 3 bases for V and 7 bases for J; bases not matched to a gene: 1. This CDR3 contains 12 residues. Germline-derived CDR1 and CDR2 are SGHRS and YFSETQ. The CDR3 nucleotides read TGCGCCAGCAGCTCACAGGGGAATGAGCAGTTCTTC. Translated, it gives CASSSQGNEQFF.

This clone turned up a few times. V usage is TRBV5-5 and J usage is TRBJ1-5; TRBD1 aligns across 12 bases. Germline V gene lookup returns CDR1 SGHKS and CDR2 YYEKEE (reference sequence). Trimming took 0 bases from V and 6 from J; bases not matched to a gene: 1. The CDR3 length is 15 residues. For the CDR3, the DNA is TGTGCCAGCAGCTTGGGGGACAGGGGGCTTCAGCCCCAGCATTTT. Amino acid sequence: CASSLGDRGLQPQHF. The entire variable domain, with the rest obtained from reference TRBV5-5 and TRBJ1-5, is as follows: DAGVTQSPTHLIKTRGQQVTLRCSPISGHKSVSWYQQVLGQGPQFIFQYYEKEERGRGNFPDRFSARQFPNYSSELNVNALLLGDSALYLCASSLGDRGLQPQHFGDGTRLSIL.

This clone has more than one count but fewer than ten. The rearrangement uses TRBV5-4 and TRBJ2-7; a possible D gene is TRBD1 (5 bases). V gave up 6 bases and J gave up 0 bases, with 13 bases separating them. Germline loops: CDR1 SGHNT, CDR2 YYREEE (reference sequence). The CDR3 contains 14 residues. The CDR3 is CASTHQGSSYEQYF. CDR3 in DNA: TGTGCCAGCACCCACCAGGGAAGCTCCTACGAGCAGTACTTC.

Worth noting for this clone: Because the CDR3's place on the DNA is in doubt, the DNA is left out and the CDR3 is given as listed by TCRdb. The chain links TRBV19 to TRBJ2-3; the table's TRBD2 call for D was not verified on the DNA. Inclusive of both ends, the CDR3 amounts to 15 amino acids. Germline CDR1 is LNHDA and CDR2 is SQIVND (reference sequence). This CDR3 is CASTSGLAGEDTQYF.

The table lists this clone with a few counts. A junction end diverges from the germline sequence, so it may reflect a read error. This sample includes further DNA sequences coding for the same CDR3. The chain has TRBV10-3 and TRBJ1-5; D uncertain. CDR3 size: 14 residues. Per the germline V gene, CDR1 is ENHRY and CDR2 is SYGVKD. CDR3 loop: CAISGQVGNQPQHF. The CDR3 DNA reads as TGTGCCATCAGTGGGCAGGTTGGCAATCAGCCCCAGCACTTT.

This clone has more than one count but fewer than ten. V usage is TRBV7-9 and J usage is TRBJ1-3; no reliable D call. V shed 5 bases and J shed 4 bases, with 3 bases lying between them. This CDR3 spans 11 amino acids. From germline, CDR1 is SEHNR and CDR2 FQNEAQ (reference sequence). CDR3 DNA sequence: TGTGCCAGCAGCCCGGGAAACACCATATATTTT. This encodes CASSPGNTIYF.

This clone appeared a few times. The chain is built from TRBV4-3 and TRBJ2-7; 8 bases agree with TRBD2. The CDR3 spans 15 residues. Per the germline V gene, CDR1 is LGHNA and CDR2 is YSLEER. V trimming: 1 base; J trimming: 3 bases; junction bases outside the gene matches: 5. The DNA for the CDR3 is TGCGCCAGCAGCCAAGTGTATAGCGGGGACTACGAGCAGTACTTC. Translation gives CASSQVYSGDYEQYF.

CDR3 sequence (DNA): TGTGCCAGCAGCTTAGGAGGCATGAGTAGGGGTGGAGAAAAACTGTTTTTT. Translated, it gives CASSLGGMSRGGEKLFF. The chain carries TRBV11-2 and TRBJ1-4; D possibly corresponds to TRBD1 (5 bases). CDR3 length: 17 residues. CDR1 SGHAT and CDR2 FQNNGV come from the germline V gene. V shed 1 base and J shed 8 bases, with 20 bases lying between them.

The rearrangement links TRBV4-1 to TRBJ2-4, with D possibly being TRBD1 (6 bases). The CDR3 is made up of 16 amino acids. From germline, CDR1 is MGHRA and CDR2 YSYEKL. Trimming cost V 1 base and J 6 bases, with 16 bases left between them. The CDR3 coding sequence is TGCGCCAGCAGCCAAGTCCTACAGGGTGGAGGAAACATTCAGTACTTC. Amino acid sequence: CASSQVLQGGGNIQYF.

The V gene is TRBV2, the J gene TRBJ2-7; maybe TRBD1 (6 bases). V lost 6 bases and J 2 bases, leaving 14 bases between the germline ends. The CDR3 is 14 amino acids. In germline, CDR1 is SNHLY, CDR2 FYNNEI. CDR3 region: CASRRRTDAYEQYF. The CDR3 DNA is TGTGCCAGCAGACGCAGGACAGATGCCTACGAGCAGTACTTC. Full variable domain (rest looked up from reference TRBV2 and TRBJ2-7): EPEVTQTPSHQVTQMGQEVILRCVPISNHLYFYWYRQILGQKVEFLVSFYNNEISEKSEIFDDQFSVERPDGSNFTLKIRSTKLEDSAMYFCASRRRTDAYEQYFGPGTRLTVT.

The chain carries TRBV7-2 and TRBJ2-5; 10 nucleotides line up with TRBD2. CDR3 length: 15 residues. The junction had 10 bases not matched to a gene; V was cut back by 5 bases and J by 7 bases. Germline V gene data show CDR1 as SGHTA and CDR2 as FQGNSA. CDR3 protein: CASSPPGSGGGTQYF. The CDR3 DNA sequence: TGTGCCAGCAGCCCCCCTGGGAGCGGGGGGGGGACCCAGTACTTC.

This sequence joins TRBV30 and TRBJ2-5, with 7 bases fitting TRBD1. The J call may be incorrect, as the DNA end agrees better with TRBJ2-7. The CDR3 totals 13 residues. CDR1 is GTSNPN, CDR2 SVGIG, per germline (reference sequence). The CDR3 spells CAWGTDNPYEQYF. The CDR3 DNA reads as TGTGCCTGGGGGACAGACAACCCCTACGAGCAGTACTTC.

The chain uses TRBV9 and TRBJ1-4; unclear D gene. The CDR3 has 15 amino acids. Germline V gene data show CDR1 as SGDLS and CDR2 as YYNGEE. With 0 bases removed from V and 5 bases from J, the gap between germline ends came to 11 bases. The CDR3 spells CASSVEGRLNEKLFF. The CDR3 DNA sequence: TGTGCCAGCAGCGTAGAAGGCAGACTAAATGAAAAACTGTTTTTT.

This clone was detected only a few times. V gene TRBV28 combines with J gene TRBJ1-4; TRBD1 matches at 10 bases. The CDR3 is 16 residues long. With V trimmed by 4 bases and J by 0 bases, 2 bases remained unmatched. Looked up from germline, CDR1 is MDHEN and CDR2 is SYDVKM. The chain's CDR3 is CASSSTGGATNEKLFF. The CDR3, as DNA: TGTGCCAGCAGTTCGACAGGGGGCGCAACTAATGAAAAACTGTTTTTT.

V gene TRBV6-6 combines with J gene TRBJ1-3, with D unclear. The CDR3 sequence is 12 residues long. Germline CDR1 reads MNHNY; CDR2 reads SVGAGI (reference sequence). Trimming removed 8 bases at V and 0 bases at J, with 5 bases between. CDR3 bases: TGTGCCAGCGGCGGCTCTGGAAACACCATATATTTT. This gives the protein CASGGSGNTIYF.

This clone appeared a few times. The V gene is TRBV10-2, the J gene TRBJ2-2; 11 nucleotides align to TRBD2. This CDR3 is 17 amino acids long. Germline lookup yields CDR1 WSHSY and CDR2 SAAADI. Trimming at V came to 6 bases and at J to 2 bases, leaving 8 bases not matched to a gene. The CDR3 bases are TGCGCCAGCAGGCGCACAGGACTAGCGGGTAACACCGGGGAGCTGTTTTTT. It translates to CASRRTGLAGNTGELFF.

The rearrangement joins TRBV28 to TRBJ1-5, with D uncertain. This CDR3 is 13 amino acids long. The V end was cut by 6 bases, the J end by 5 bases, with 11 bases between. Germline CDR1 MDHEN, CDR2 SYDVKM. The CDR3 nucleotides read TGTGCCAGCAGCCTGGTCAGCGATCAGCCCCAGCATTTT. Its translation is CASSLVSDQPQHF.

This clone was found a few times. The chain joins TRBV7-6 to TRBJ1-2; maybe TRBD1 (6 bases). Germline values: CDR1 SGHVS, CDR2 FNYEAQ. Trimming shortened V by 5 bases and J by 0 bases, and 13 bases separated the two germline ends. This CDR3 comprises 15 residues. The CDR3 nucleotides read TGTGCCAGCAGCCCCAGGACAGCCTCTAACTATGGCTACACCTTC. Its translation is CASSPRTASNYGYTF.

The rearrangement uses TRBV7-2 and TRBJ2-3, with 11 bases aligning to TRBD2. The junction had 2 bases not matched to a gene; V was cut back by 4 bases and J by 2 bases. The CDR3 contains 15 residues. Germline CDR1 is SGHTA and CDR2 is FQGNSA. The CDR3 sequence is CASSSLAGVTDTQYF. CDR3 coding DNA: TGTGCCAGCAGCTCACTAGCGGGGGTCACAGATACGCAGTATTTT.